This is a list of T cell receptor beta chains from one sample in a study of blood T cell repertoires in COVID-19. Sequencing was performed with immunoSEQ multiplex PCR; in TCRdb, only in-frame clones are kept and a portion is missing. The sample lists about 50,000 clones; 70% to 90% were seen once. Input material: peripheral blood. These TCRs come from a human donor in a cohort sampled during active COVID-19. The CDR3 runs from the conserved cysteine through the conserved F or W. Each record gives: V gene, J gene, clone size, D gene, CDR3 DNA, CDR3 protein. A D gene is named only where the DNA matches it firmly. Part of the rows lack a size; the others show once, few, many or a class for expanded clones.

>TRBV6-5|TRBJ2-1|.|.
TGTGCCAGCAGTTACGCGGACTTCTCCTACAATGAGCAGTTCTTC
CASSYADFSYNEQFF
>TRBV5-1|TRBJ2-1|.|.
TGCGCCAGCAGCCGGGGGCGGGGGAAATACAATGAGCAGTTCTTC
CASSRGRGKYNEQFF
>TRBV27|TRBJ1-6|.|TRBD1
TGTGCCAGCAGATCGCAAGGGACAGTCAATTCACCCCTCCACTTT
CASRSQGTVNSPLHF
>TRBV7-2|TRBJ2-3|.|.
TGTGCCAGCAGCCCCCGGACAAAAAGCACAGATACGCAGTATTTT
CASSPRTKSTDTQYF
>TRBV18|TRBJ2-5|.|.
TGTGCCAGCTCACTGACGGCAGGGTCCGAGACCCAGTACTTC
CASSLTAGSETQYF
>TRBV18|TRBJ2-5|.|.
TGTGCCAGCTCAATCGGACAGAAAGAGACCCAGTACTTC
CASSIGQKETQYF
>TRBV28|TRBJ2-7|.|.
TGTGCCAGCAGTTCTACTGGGGAGTCCCCCTACTTC
CASSSTGESPYF
>TRBV11-2|TRBJ2-3|.|.
TGTGCCAGCAGCTTAGCCGGTTCCAGCACAGATACGCAGTATTTT
CASSLAGSSTDTQYF
>TRBV30|TRBJ1-3|.|TRBD1
TGTGCCTGGGGAACGCTCGGGACAGCTGGAAACACCATATATTTT
CAWGTLGTAGNTIYF
>TRBV11-3|TRBJ2-2|once|.
TGTGCCAGCAGCTTAGTATCTAGCAGGAACACCGGGGAGCTGTTTTTT
CASSLVSSRNTGELFF
>TRBV12-3/TRBV12-4|TRBJ1-6|.|.
TGTGCCAGCAGGGAGGCGGCCGATTCACCCCTCCACTTT
CASREAADSPLHF
>TRBV7-2|TRBJ2-1|.|TRBD2
TGTGCCAGCAGCCCAGCAGGGACTAGCGCCTACAATGAGCAGTTCTTC
CASSPAGTSAYNEQFF
>TRBV30|TRBJ1-5|.|.
TGTGCCTGGAGCGCGGACAGAGATCAGCCCCAGCATTTT
CAWSADRDQPQHF
>TRBV29-1|TRBJ2-7|.|TRBD2
TGCAGCGTTGAAGTCCTAGCGGGGGGGTCCTACGAGCAGTACTTC
CSVEVLAGGSYEQYF
>TRBV21-1|TRBJ1-5|.|.
TGTGCCAGCAGCTCAAAGTCTCCAGGGAAAAGGATCAGCAATCAGCCCCAGCATTTT
CASSSKSPGKRISNQPQHF
>TRBV18|TRBJ1-5|.|TRBD1
TGTGCCAGCTCACCCGGGACAGGGAAAAGCCAGCCCCAGCATTTT
CASSPGTGKSQPQHF
>TRBV11-3|TRBJ2-5|.|.
TGTGCCAGCTCAGTTGTCGCTGGTGAGACCCAGTACTTC
CASSVVAGETQYF
>TRBV9|TRBJ2-2|.|.
TGTGCCAGCAGCGGGAGTGGCCACGGGGAGCTGTTTTTT
CASSGSGHGELFF
>TRBV7-7|TRBJ2-1|once|TRBD2
TGTGCCAGCAGCTTGCTCCTGCTAACTAGCGGGAACGCAAGTGAGCAGTTCTTC
CASSLLLLTSGNASEQFF
>TRBV5-1|TRBJ2-5|.|.
TGCGCCAGCAGCATATCGGGAAACCAAGAGACCCAGTACTTC
CASSISGNQETQYF
>TRBV19|TRBJ1-1|.|TRBD1
TGTGCCAGTAGTGACAGGGGTAACACTGAAGCTTTCTTT
CASSDRGNTEAFF
>TRBV29-1|TRBJ1-1|.|.
TGCAGCTCCGGGAGGAACACTGAAGCTTTCTTT
CSSGRNTEAFF
>TRBV28|TRBJ2-5|.|.
TGTGCCAGCAGTCCCCTAGACGAAAAAGAGACCCAGTACTTC
CASSPLDEKETQYF
>TRBV30|TRBJ1-2|.|.
TGTGCCTGGAGTGTAGAGGGTTTAGGCTATGGCTACACCTTC
CAWSVEGLGYGYTF
>TRBV4-1|TRBJ1-3|.|.
TGCGCCAGCAGCCAAATCTACGGGAGCTCTGGAAACACCATATATTTT
CASSQIYGSSGNTIYF
>TRBV7-2|TRBJ2-3|.|.
TGTGCCAGCAGCTTAGTTATCGGGGGAGATACGCAGTATTTT
CASSLVIGGDTQYF
>TRBV5-1|TRBJ2-7|once|TRBD1
TGCGCCAGCAGCGTGGGACAGGGCACCTACGAGCAGTACTTC
CASSVGQGTYEQYF
>TRBV28|TRBJ1-1|.|.
TGTGCCAGCCCCCCACAGGGCTTCGGAACTGAAGCTTTCTTT
CASPPQGFGTEAFF
>TRBV2|TRBJ2-2|few|.
TGTGCCAGCAGCGCCGACGGGGGGCAGGGCGGGGAGCTGTTTTTT
CASSADGGQGGELFF